The rows below give T cell receptor beta chains drawn from one sample of a study of T cells in tumors after PD-1 blockade. Method: immunoSEQ multiplex PCR; TCRdb's copy keeps in-frame clones and lacks some. The sample consists of about 19,000 clones, more than 65% of them appearing once. The starting material was PBMCs, obtained after anti-PD-1 therapy. These TCRs come from a human donor with advanced basal cell or squamous cell carcinoma (not recorded which). The CDR3 runs from the conserved cysteine through the conserved F or W. A D gene is named only where the DNA matches it firmly.

d_gene: -; v_gene: TRBV28; CDR3aa: CASSPTGLSSYEQYF
d_gene: -; v_gene: TRBV6-4; CDR3aa: CARKRDRGAVF
d_gene: -; v_gene: TRBV5-5; CDR3aa: CASRGFDEQYF
d_gene: TRBD1; v_gene: TRBV6-5; CDR3aa: CATRQGAHEKLFF
d_gene: TRBD2; v_gene: TRBV19; CDR3aa: CASSILAGVQETQYF
d_gene: TRBD2; v_gene: TRBV4-2; CDR3aa: CASSLDPGTTNEQFF
d_gene: TRBD2; v_gene: TRBV7-8; CDR3aa: CASSQAGETQYF
d_gene: -; v_gene: TRBV7-2; CDR3aa: CASRLTGRETQYF
d_gene: -; v_gene: TRBV24-1; CDR3aa: CATSDLDADPIRQGYGYTF
d_gene: TRBD2; v_gene: TRBV5-1; CDR3aa: CASSLDGLAGDEQYF
d_gene: -; v_gene: TRBV9; CDR3aa: CASSSVGGAAGNTIYF
d_gene: -; v_gene: TRBV29-1; CDR3aa: CSVEADTQYF
d_gene: -; v_gene: TRBV28; CDR3aa: CASSLVSTDTQYF
d_gene: TRBD1; v_gene: TRBV5-7; CDR3aa: CASSFLDRRLVCTNEKLFF
d_gene: -; v_gene: TRBV12-3/TRBV12-4; CDR3aa: CASRNAGRPQHF
d_gene: -; v_gene: TRBV7-9; CDR3aa: CASTSGLSNYGYTF
d_gene: TRBD1; v_gene: TRBV5-1; CDR3aa: CASSFPGQNSPLHF
d_gene: -; v_gene: TRBV2; CDR3aa: CASSEEGSSYEQYF
d_gene: -; v_gene: TRBV3-1/TRBV3-2; CDR3aa: CASSQSGTDTQYF
d_gene: TRBD2; v_gene: TRBV5-1; CDR3aa: CASSLPGAGDDTQYF
d_gene: -; v_gene: TRBV21-1; CDR3aa: CASSTPPWCTDTQYF
d_gene: -; v_gene: TRBV2; CDR3aa: CASSEGGRVLEQFF
d_gene: -; v_gene: TRBV29-1; CDR3aa: CSVLQQFPLYNEQFF
d_gene: -; v_gene: TRBV5-1; CDR3aa: CASSLQGGYGYTF
d_gene: -; v_gene: TRBV6-2/TRBV6-3; CDR3aa: CASSYSAVTLLQGNTIYF
d_gene: TRBD1; v_gene: TRBV11-3; CDR3aa: CASRQGQSSYNEQFF
d_gene: TRBD2; v_gene: TRBV6-4; CDR3aa: CASSEAGVVSEQFF
d_gene: TRBD2; v_gene: TRBV6-5; CDR3aa: CASSYSLLAEEETQYF
d_gene: -; v_gene: TRBV19; CDR3aa: CASSITDESTDTQYF
d_gene: -; v_gene: TRBV14; CDR3aa: CASSLDIPGDTQYF
d_gene: TRBD2; v_gene: TRBV28; CDR3aa: CASSLPGLAGLLDGTGELFF
d_gene: -; v_gene: TRBV29-1; CDR3aa: CSVLGASGANVLTF
d_gene: -; v_gene: TRBV12-5; CDR3aa: CASGLGTTSTDTQYF
d_gene: -; v_gene: TRBV9; CDR3aa: CASEQRYF
d_gene: TRBD1; v_gene: TRBV4-1; CDR3aa: CASSQEGRQGVDEQYF
d_gene: -; v_gene: TRBV19; CDR3aa: CASRNTEAFF
d_gene: -; v_gene: TRBV7-2; CDR3aa: CASSTDYNYGYTF
d_gene: -; v_gene: TRBV28; CDR3aa: CASSPGQPYEQYF
d_gene: -; v_gene: TRBV5-1; CDR3aa: CASSLSPGEAEAFF
d_gene: -; v_gene: TRBV5-1; CDR3aa: CASSLTPGGETQYF
d_gene: TRBD1; v_gene: TRBV15; CDR3aa: CATSREQGSGAFF
d_gene: TRBD2; v_gene: TRBV7-8; CDR3aa: CASSWTSGVQETQYF
d_gene: -; v_gene: TRBV5-1; CDR3aa: CASSPGRGNEQYF
d_gene: TRBD1; v_gene: TRBV15; CDR3aa: CATSRDSDRGYEQYF
d_gene: -; v_gene: TRBV24-1; CDR3aa: CATEDRGGRTQHF
d_gene: -; v_gene: TRBV19; CDR3aa: CASSPPMGVGSQYF
d_gene: TRBD2; v_gene: TRBV6-1; CDR3aa: CASSEGRGDYLDSTDTQYF
d_gene: -; v_gene: TRBV16; CDR3aa: CASSQSSRNNEQFF
d_gene: TRBD1; v_gene: TRBV5-4; CDR3aa: CASSLHRGNQETQYF
d_gene: TRBD1; v_gene: TRBV7-9; CDR3aa: CASSDSGTGSNSPLHF
d_gene: -; v_gene: TRBV24-1; CDR3aa: CATSVRDNYGYTF
d_gene: TRBD1; v_gene: TRBV19; CDR3aa: CASTDRLGYTF
d_gene: -; v_gene: TRBV9; CDR3aa: CASRGGRGNDGYTF
d_gene: -; v_gene: TRBV5-1; CDR3aa: CASSLNNVNTGELFF
d_gene: -; v_gene: TRBV3-1/TRBV3-2; CDR3aa: CASSLKDGSSYEQYF